This note documents a single T cell receptor beta chain sequence. The antigen it recognizes is unknown. Base qualities were left out, and no much larger clone turns up one base away. This specimen belongs to a study of blood T cell repertoires in COVID-19 (dated by TCRdb to about 2020). For the wider study: Samples from collaborators originated in the United States, Italy and Spain and spanned both the acute and convalescent phases of COVID-19. Nearly every sample came with metadata listing a de-identified subject ID, COVID-19 status, age in years and sex. Samples came from the ongoing ImmuneRACE study (first 160 participants) plus 1,254 subjects from 6 global collaborators. A freely available public database, intended as a resource for researchers studying the immune response to SARS-CoV-2, is where the repertoires were released. The dataset comprised deeply sampled blood TCRbeta repertoires from subjects exposed to, actively infected with, or recovered from COVID-19. Where available, HLA class I and class II types were obtained from metadata supplied by the sample provider rather than from assay-based typing. The prospective study material was composed of cDNA or gDNA derived from T cells, B-cell-depleted T cells, or PBMCs. Results and caveats for the whole study, not just this receptor: The quantity of clinical and demographic metadata differed by source and by participant and was supplied without curation.

TCRbeta CDR3 regions were amplified from genomic DNA using the immunoSEQ Assay, a bias-controlled multiplex PCR. Regarding the original processing steps: The number of nucleated cells in each sample was estimated from the amplification of reference gene primers within the assay. To quantify the absolute abundance of each unique TCRbeta CDR3 rearrangement, sequence reads were collapsed and filtered. For each sample, productive Simpson clonality was calculated by taking the square root of Simpson's diversity index across productive rearrangements. TCRdb took this table from immuneACCESS and kept in-frame rearrangements with V and J called. Such tables lack part of the clones; where checked against another copy, unresolved V genes explain under half of the gap, and the rest is unexplained. That table furnishes V, J and clone size, whereas the DNA furnished D and trimming. The sample table lists under 500,000 clones, about 90% of them with a count of one. The top ten hold almost 2% of the sample.

Enrolling through a virtual design, the prospective study's participants ranged in age from roughly 18 to 100 years and lived across roughly 23 United States geographic areas. In the prospective study, participants were assigned to cohorts based on the clinical history participants reported in a screening survey and a study questionnaire. In the prospective study, mobile phlebotomists collected whole blood, serum and a nasopharyngeal or oropharyngeal swab from each participant. Over a 2-month period, participants in the prospective study had the option of providing additional blood draws and questionnaires. Blood samples from the prospective study were shipped frozen or at room temperature prior to DNA extraction. From the germline V gene, CDR1 is SGDLS and CDR2 is YYNGEE. Spanning cysteine to phenylalanine, the CDR3 consists of 14 amino acids. Only CDR3 DNA is held: 42 bases, read in frame from base 1. V loses 2 bases at its end and J loses 2 bases; junction bases beyond the gene matches: 1.

The TCR comes from a woman between 18 and 29 years old with acute COVID-19. The chain joins TRBV9 to TRBJ1-3; TRBD1 agrees with 7 junctional bases. The sequencing sample was made of PBMCs or T cells enriched from blood (not recorded which). The CDR3 has the sequence CASSVGQTGNTIYF. The nucleotides read TGTGCCAGCAGCGTGGGACAGACTGGAAACACCATATATTTT.